The present TCR beta chain was sequenced within a study of tumor-infiltrating lymphocytes in localized non-small cell lung cancer. V was shortened by 4 bases and J by 8 bases, with 17 bases between the two germline ends. The CDR3 runs 14 residues. Per germline, CDR1 SGDLS and CDR2 YYNGEE. Overall study results and limits: Immunotypes IM1 and IM2 had similar TCR-derived T-cell fractions. Different pieces of the same tissue were used for each assay. Tumors had more T cell infiltration than uninvolved lung, per TCRbeta sequencing and CD3 counts.

In regard to this clone: Its antigen is as yet unknown.

Produced via immunoSEQ multiplex PCR; TCRdb's table is partial and in-frame only. The sample has a few thousand clones, approximately 65% seen once. The sequence was obtained from a human donor with non-small cell lung cancer. The source material was uninvolved lung tissue not adjacent to the tumor. V is TRBV9 and J is TRBJ2-3; D not certain. CDR3 coding DNA: TGTGCCAGCAGCCCTACCTCTGGGCAGAGTACGCAGTATTTT. This translates into CASSPTSGQSTQYF.